This record looks at one T cell receptor (beta chain) sequence and its context. Its antigen remains undetermined. No base quality information exists; no much larger clone differs at one position. Library creation used the immunoSEQ multiplex PCR assay. TCRdb limited this immuneACCESS table to in-frame rearrangements with V and J called. A share of clones is missing; checked studies link under half to unresolved V genes, and the rest is unexplained. The sample has 91,000 or so clones on record, about 95% of them singletons. Clones ranked in the top ten supply 0.25% to 0.35% of the sample. The data derive from a study of technical replicates of blood from a few donors (dated by TCRdb to about 2017). V is pared back by 2 bases and J by 4 bases, with 17 bases lying between the germline termini. According to the germline V gene, CDR1 reads MNHEY and CDR2 reads SVGAGI. The CDR3 sequence holds 16 residues, the cysteine and phenylalanine included. The entry retains the CDR3 DNA only, 48 bases that are in frame from base 1.

Material: T cells isolated from PBMCs. Recombination linked TRBV6-5 to TRBJ1-1, with a tentative D gene TRBD1 over 6 matching bases. This TCR was recovered from a human donor in good health. The CDR3 protein is CASSYDFRGHLTEAFF. In nucleotides, the sequence is TGTGCCAGCAGTTACGACTTCAGGGGACACCTCACTGAAGCTTTCTTT.